This T cell receptor beta chain originates from a study of T cells after yellow fever vaccination. Overall study results and limits: Though weaker, the secondary response peaked faster, on day 5 versus 15. The study re-detected most primary-vaccination clones after the booster (96% CD4, roughly 85% CD8).

Template-switching 5'RACE yielded the TCR cDNA; a universal primer site and UMIs were added in the process. MiXCR was run by TCRdb on the 5' RACE reads, yielding one entry per CDR3 protein. The sample shows 100,000 to 150,000 distinct CDR3 sequences, around 15% of them seen only once. The CDR3 extends over 18 amino acids. V shed 4 bases and J shed 4 bases, with 25 bases lying between them. The germline gives CDR1 SGHDN, CDR2 FVKESK. In its sample, this clonotype was seen a few times. Its antigen remains unknown. V gene TRBV14 combines with J gene TRBJ1-2; perhaps TRBD1 as D (5 bases). This TCR was sampled from a man between 18 and 29 years old who received the YFV17D yellow fever vaccine. This specimen consisted of CD8+ T cells sorted from PBMCs, obtained 5 days after the yellow fever booster vaccination. Written as DNA, the CDR3 is TGTGCCAGCAGCCTCCACCGGCAGGGACGCGCGGGGACCTATGGCTACACCTTC. Translating it yields CASSLHRQGRAGTYGYTF.